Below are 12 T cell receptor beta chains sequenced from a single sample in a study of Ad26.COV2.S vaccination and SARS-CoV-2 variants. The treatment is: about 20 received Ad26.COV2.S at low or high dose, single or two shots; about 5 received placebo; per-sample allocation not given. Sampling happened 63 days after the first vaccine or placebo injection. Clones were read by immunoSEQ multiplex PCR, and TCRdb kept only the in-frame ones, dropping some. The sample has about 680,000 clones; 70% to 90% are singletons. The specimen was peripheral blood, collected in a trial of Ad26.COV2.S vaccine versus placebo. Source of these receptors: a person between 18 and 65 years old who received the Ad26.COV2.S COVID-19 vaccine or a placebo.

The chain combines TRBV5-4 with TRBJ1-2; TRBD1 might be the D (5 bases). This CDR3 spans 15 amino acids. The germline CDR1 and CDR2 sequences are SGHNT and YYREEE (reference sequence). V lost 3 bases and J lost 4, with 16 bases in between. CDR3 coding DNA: TGTGCCAGCAGCTGGGACGGGACTCATGGCTATGGCTACACCTTC. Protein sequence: CASSWDGTHGYGYTF.

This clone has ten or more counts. The CDR3 coding sequence is TGTGCCAGCAGCCTGAGGACTAGCGGGGGGGTCAATGAGCAGTTCTTC. Amino acid sequence: CASSLRTSGGVNEQFF. This chain joins TRBV4-2 and TRBJ2-1; 15 bases match TRBD2. CDR3 length: 16 residues. The junction had 4 bases not matched to a gene; V was cut back by 4 bases and J by 6 bases. The V gene's germline CDR1 is LGHNA and CDR2 YNFKEQ.

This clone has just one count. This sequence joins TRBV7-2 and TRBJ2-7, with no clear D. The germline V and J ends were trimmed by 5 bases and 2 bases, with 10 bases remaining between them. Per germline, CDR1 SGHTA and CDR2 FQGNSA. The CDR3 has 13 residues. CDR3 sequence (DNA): TGTGCCAGCAGCCTTACAAAAGCCTACGAGCAGTACTTC. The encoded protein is CASSLTKAYEQYF. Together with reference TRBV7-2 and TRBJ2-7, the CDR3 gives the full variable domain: GAGVSQSPSNKVTEKGKDVELRCDPISGHTALYWYRQSLGQGLEFLIYFQGNSAPDKSGLPSDRFSAERTGGSVSTLTIQRTQQEDSAVYLCASSLTKAYEQYFGPGTRLTVT.

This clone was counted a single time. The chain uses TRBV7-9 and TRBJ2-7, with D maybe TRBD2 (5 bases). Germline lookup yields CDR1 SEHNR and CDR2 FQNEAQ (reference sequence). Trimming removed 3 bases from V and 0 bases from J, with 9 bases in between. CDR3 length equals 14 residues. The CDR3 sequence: CASSFQAASYEQYF. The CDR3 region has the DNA TGTGCCAGCAGCTTCCAAGCGGCCTCCTACGAGCAGTACTTC.

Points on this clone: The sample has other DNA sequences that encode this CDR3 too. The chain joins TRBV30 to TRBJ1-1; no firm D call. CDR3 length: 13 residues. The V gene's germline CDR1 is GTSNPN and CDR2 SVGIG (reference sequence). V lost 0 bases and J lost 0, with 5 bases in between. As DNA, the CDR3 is TGTGCCTGGAGTGTTCAGCTGAACACTGAAGCTTTCTTT. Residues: CAWSVQLNTEAFF.

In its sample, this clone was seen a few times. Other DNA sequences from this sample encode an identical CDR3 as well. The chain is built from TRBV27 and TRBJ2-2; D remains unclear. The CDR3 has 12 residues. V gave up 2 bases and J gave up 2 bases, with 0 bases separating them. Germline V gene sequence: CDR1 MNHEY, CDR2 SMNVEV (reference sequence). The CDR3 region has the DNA TGTGCCAGCAGTTTAAACACCGGGGAGCTGTTTTTT. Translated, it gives CASSLNTGELFF.

The chain's CDR3 is CASSQEPSGGGLDTQYF. DNA for the CDR3: TGCGCCAGCAGCCAAGAACCTAGCGGGGGTGGTTTGGATACGCAGTATTTT. This chain uses TRBV4-3 with TRBJ2-3; 10 bases agree with TRBD2. The J segment lost 6 bases and the V segment lost 0 bases, leaving 9 bases of the junction unmatched. CDR1 and CDR2 from the germline V gene are LGHNA and YSLEER. CDR3 length: 17 amino acids.

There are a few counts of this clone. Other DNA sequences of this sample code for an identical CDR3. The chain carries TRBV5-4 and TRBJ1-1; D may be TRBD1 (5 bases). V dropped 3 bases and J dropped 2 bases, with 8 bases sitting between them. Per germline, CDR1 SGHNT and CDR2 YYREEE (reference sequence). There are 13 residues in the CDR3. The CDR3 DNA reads TGTGCCAGCAGCTCGGGACTTAACACTGAAGCTTTCTTT. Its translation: CASSSGLNTEAFF.

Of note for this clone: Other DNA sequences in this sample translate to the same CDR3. The CDR3 DNA reads TGTGCCTGGAGTGCTGGGGGTTCTGGAAACACCATATATTTT. This encodes CAWSAGGSGNTIYF. This chain joins TRBV30 and TRBJ1-3; a weak D match, TRBD1 (5 bases). Germline V gives CDR1 GTSNPN, CDR2 SVGIG (reference sequence). Between the trimmed V and J ends, which lost 1 base and 1 base, there was a span of 8 bases. The CDR3 covers 14 residues.

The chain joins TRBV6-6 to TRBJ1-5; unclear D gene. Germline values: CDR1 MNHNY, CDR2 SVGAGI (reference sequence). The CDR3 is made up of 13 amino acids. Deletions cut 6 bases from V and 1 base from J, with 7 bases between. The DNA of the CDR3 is TGTGCCAGCAGGGTCGACAGCAATCAGCCCCAGCATTTT. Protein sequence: CASRVDSNQPQHF.

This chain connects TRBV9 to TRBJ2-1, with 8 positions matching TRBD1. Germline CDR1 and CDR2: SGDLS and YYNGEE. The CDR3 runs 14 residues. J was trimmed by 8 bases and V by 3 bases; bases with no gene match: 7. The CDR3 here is CASSGPGQGYEQFF. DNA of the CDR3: TGTGCCAGCAGCGGCCCAGGACAGGGCTATGAGCAGTTCTTC.

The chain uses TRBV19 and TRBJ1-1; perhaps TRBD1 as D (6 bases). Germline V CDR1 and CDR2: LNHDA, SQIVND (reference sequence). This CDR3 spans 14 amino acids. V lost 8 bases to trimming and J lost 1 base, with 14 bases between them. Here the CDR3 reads CASSPQGRNTEAFF. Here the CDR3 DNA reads TGTGCCAGTTCCCCGCAGGGGAGGAACACTGAAGCTTTCTTT. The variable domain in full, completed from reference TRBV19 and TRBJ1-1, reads DGGITQSPKYLFRKEGQNVTLSCEQNLNHDAMYWYRQDPGQGLRLIYYSQIVNDFQKGDIAEGYSVSREKKESFPLTVTSAQKNPTAFYLCASSPQGRNTEAFFGQGTRLTVV.